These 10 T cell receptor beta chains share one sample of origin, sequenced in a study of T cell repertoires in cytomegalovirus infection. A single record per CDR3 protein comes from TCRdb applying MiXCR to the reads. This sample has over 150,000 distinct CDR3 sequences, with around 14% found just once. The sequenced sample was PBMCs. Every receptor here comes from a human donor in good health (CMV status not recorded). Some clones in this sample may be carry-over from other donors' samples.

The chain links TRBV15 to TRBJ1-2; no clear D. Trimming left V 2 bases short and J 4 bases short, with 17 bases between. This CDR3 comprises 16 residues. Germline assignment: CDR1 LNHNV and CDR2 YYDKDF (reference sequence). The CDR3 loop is CATSRNLIGSGYGYTF. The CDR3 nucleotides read TGTGCCACCAGCAGAAATTTGATAGGGTCGGGCTATGGCTACACCTTC.

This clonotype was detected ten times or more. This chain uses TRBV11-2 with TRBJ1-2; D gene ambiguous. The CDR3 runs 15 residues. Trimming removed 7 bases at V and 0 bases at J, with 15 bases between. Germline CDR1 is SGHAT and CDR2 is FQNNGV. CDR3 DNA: TGTGCCAGCACCCCCACCACCGCGGCTAACTATGGCTACACCTTC. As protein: CASTPTTAANYGYTF.

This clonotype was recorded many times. CDR3 sequence reads: CASSWDATSSTDTQYF. CDR3 DNA: TGTGCCAGCAGTTGGGACGCCACTTCTAGCACAGATACGCAGTATTTT. The chain has TRBV6-2 or TRBV6-3 and TRBJ2-3, with D tentatively TRBD1 or TRBD2 (5 bases each). Germline V gene lookup returns CDR1 MNHEY and CDR2 SVGEGT. The CDR3 sequence is 16 residues long. The V gene lost 4 bases and the J gene lost 0 bases, with 14 bases spanning the gap.

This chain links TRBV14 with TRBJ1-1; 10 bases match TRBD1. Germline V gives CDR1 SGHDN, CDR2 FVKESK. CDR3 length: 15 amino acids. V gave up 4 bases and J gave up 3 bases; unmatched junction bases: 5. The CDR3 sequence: CASSRQGAPDTEAFF. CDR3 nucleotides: TGTGCCAGCAGCCGACAGGGGGCCCCGGACACTGAAGCTTTCTTT.

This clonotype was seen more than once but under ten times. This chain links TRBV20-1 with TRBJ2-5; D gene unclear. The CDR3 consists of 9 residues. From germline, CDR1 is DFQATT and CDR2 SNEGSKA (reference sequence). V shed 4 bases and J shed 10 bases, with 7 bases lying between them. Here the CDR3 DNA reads TGCAGTGCTAACACCATCCAGTACTTC. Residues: CSANTIQYF.

Here the CDR3 DNA reads TGTGCCAGCAGTTTAAAGGGGCTTGGCGGGGAGCTGTTTTTT. The encoded protein is CASSLKGLGGELFF. The chain employs TRBV12-3 or TRBV12-4 and TRBJ2-2; D is perhaps TRBD1 (5 bases). Trimming took 2 bases from V and 7 from J, leaving 11 bases between them. The CDR3 runs 14 residues.

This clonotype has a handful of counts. The CDR3 nucleotides are TGCGCCACCTCCTCGGCGTCAGTACAAACAGATACGCAGTATTTT. Amino acids: CATSSASVQTDTQYF. The chain has TRBV5-1 and TRBJ2-3; D ambiguous. Trimming cost V 9 bases and J 3 bases, with 20 bases left between them. The CDR3 covers 15 residues. Looked up from germline, CDR1 is SGHRS and CDR2 is YFSETQ.

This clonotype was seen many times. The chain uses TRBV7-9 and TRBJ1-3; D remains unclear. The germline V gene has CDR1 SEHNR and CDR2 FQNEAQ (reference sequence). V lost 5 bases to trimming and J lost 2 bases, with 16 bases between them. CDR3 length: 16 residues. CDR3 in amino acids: CASSVRPPRTGNTIYF. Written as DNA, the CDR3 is TGTGCCAGCAGCGTTAGACCCCCCAGGACTGGAAACACCATATATTTT.

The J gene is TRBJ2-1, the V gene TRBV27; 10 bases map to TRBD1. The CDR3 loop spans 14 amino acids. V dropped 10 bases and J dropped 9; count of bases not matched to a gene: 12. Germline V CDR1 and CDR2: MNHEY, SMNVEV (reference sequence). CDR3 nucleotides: TGTGCCACCTCAGGGACAGGGGCCTTTGGTGAGCAGTTCTTC. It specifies CATSGTGAFGEQFF.

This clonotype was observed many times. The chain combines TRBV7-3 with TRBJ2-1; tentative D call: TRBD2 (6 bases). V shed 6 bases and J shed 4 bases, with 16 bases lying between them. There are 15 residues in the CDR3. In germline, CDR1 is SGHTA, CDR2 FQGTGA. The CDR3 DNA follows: TGTGCCAGCAGGGTCTCGGGGGAAAATTACAATGAGCAGTTCTTC. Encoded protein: CASRVSGENYNEQFF. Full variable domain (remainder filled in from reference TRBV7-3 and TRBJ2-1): GAGVSQTPSNKVTEKGKYVELRCDPISGHTALYWYRQSLGQGPEFLIYFQGTGAADDSGLPNDRFFAVRPEGSVSTLKIQRTERGDSAVYLCASRVSGENYNEQFFGPGTRLTVL.